Listed below are T cell receptor beta chains from one sample, sequenced in a study of blood T cell repertoires in COVID-19. Profiled with immunoSEQ multiplex PCR; TCRdb holds only in-frame clones, not every one. The table lists more than 200,000 clones, 75% to 85% of them singletons, with around 4.7% in the top ten. Sequenced material: PBMCs or T cells enriched from blood (not recorded which). These TCRs come from a man under 40 with acute COVID-19. Each CDR3 is given with its conserved first and last residue. The D gene is left open where the match is weak. Not all rows give a size; the values are once, few, many and, for expanded clones, a class.

>NA|NA|TRBV14|TRBJ2-3
CASSDATYRADTQYF
TGTGCCAGCAGCGACGCCACGTACCGGGCAGATACGCAGTATTTT
>NA|NA|TRBV5-1|TRBJ1-1
CASSLGANGLNTEAFF
TGCGCCAGCAGCTTGGGGGCTAACGGTCTGAACACTGAAGCTTTCTTT
>NA|NA|TRBV6-5|TRBJ2-7
CASSFDRTAYEQYF
TGTGCCAGCAGTTTCGACAGGACAGCCTACGAGCAGTACTTC
>NA|TRBD1|TRBV3-1/TRBV3-2|TRBJ1-2
CASSPGQYGYTF
TGTGCCAGCAGTCCGGGACAGTATGGCTACACCTTC
>NA|TRBD1|TRBV3-1/TRBV3-2|TRBJ1-4
CASSQESGQGKLFF
TGTGCCAGCAGCCAAGAATCGGGACAGGGAAAACTGTTTTTT
>NA|NA|TRBV7-9|TRBJ1-2
CASSRMGLYGYTF
TGTGCCAGCAGCCGTATGGGGCTCTATGGCTACACCTTC
>NA|TRBD2|TRBV10-3|TRBJ2-3
CAISGGATSTDTQYF
TGTGCCATCAGCGGGGGGGCCACTAGCACAGATACGCAGTATTTT
>NA|TRBD2|TRBV5-1|TRBJ2-5
CASSPGGATSETQYF
TGCGCCAGCAGCCCGGGGGGGGCCACTTCGGAGACCCAGTACTTC
>NA|TRBD1|TRBV2|TRBJ1-1
CASSGRPPGTGGEAFF
TGTGCCAGCAGCGGACGACCTCCAGGGACAGGGGGTGAAGCTTTCTTT
>NA|NA|TRBV3-1/TRBV3-2|TRBJ2-7
CASSQQDSGEQYF
TGTGCCAGCAGCCAACAGGATTCGGGGGAGCAGTACTTC
>NA|NA|TRBV6-1|TRBJ2-6
CASSEAGGGANVLTF
TGTGCCAGCAGTGAAGCAGGGGGTGGGGCCAACGTCCTGACTTTC
>NA|TRBD1|TRBV18|TRBJ2-3
CASLTGSTDTQYF
TGTGCCAGTCTGACAGGGAGCACAGATACGCAGTATTTT
>NA|NA|TRBV3-1/TRBV3-2|TRBJ1-1
CASSPKWGAGRRILMNTEAFF
TGTGCCAGCAGCCCGAAGTGGGGAGCGGGGCGGAGAATACTCATGAACACTGAAGCTTTCTTT
>NA|TRBD1|TRBV6-2/TRBV6-3|TRBJ1-2
CASSDPGQGAVLNGYTF
TGTGCCAGCAGTGACCCGGGACAGGGGGCAGTTCTAAATGGCTACACCTTC
>NA|NA|TRBV7-3|TRBJ2-1
CASSFRQAPKNEQFF
TGTGCCAGCAGCTTCCGACAGGCCCCTAAGAATGAGCAGTTCTTC
>few|NA|TRBV30|TRBJ1-1
CAWSVYPRNTEAFF
TGTGCCTGGAGTGTCTACCCCCGAAACACTGAAGCTTTCTTT
>once|NA|TRBV12-3/TRBV12-4|TRBJ2-2
CASSFGVGELFF
TGTGCCAGCAGTTTCGGGGTCGGGGAGCTGTTTTTT
>NA|NA|TRBV30|TRBJ1-1
CAWSVPSKNTEAFF
TGTGCCTGGAGTGTACCCAGTAAGAACACTGAAGCTTTCTTT
>NA|TRBD2|TRBV6-5|TRBJ2-1
CASSLAGEVWNEQFF
TGTGCCAGCAGCTTAGCGGGGGAGGTTTGGAATGAGCAGTTCTTC
>NA|NA|TRBV20-1|TRBJ1-4
CSASPGDRDEKLFF
TGCAGTGCTAGTCCCGGGGATAGGGATGAAAAACTGTTTTTT
>NA|TRBD2|TRBV7-2|TRBJ2-3
CASSLNGGALTDTQYF
TGTGCCAGCAGCTTGAACGGGGGGGCTCTCACAGATACGCAGTATTTT
>NA|TRBD1|TRBV9|TRBJ1-2
CASSLDRTFYGYTF
TGTGCCAGCAGCTTGGACAGGACCTTCTATGGCTACACCTTC
>NA|TRBD2|TRBV27|TRBJ2-7
CASSFLTTSGGAQEQYF
TGTGCCAGCAGTTTCCTTACAACTAGCGGGGGGGCCCAAGAGCAGTACTTC
>once|TRBD1|TRBV4-1|TRBJ1-6
CASSQDLQGGSNSPLHF
TGCGCCAGCAGCCAAGATCTGCAGGGGGGTTCGAATTCACCCCTCCACTTT
>NA|TRBD1|TRBV10-3|TRBJ1-5
CAISESGTDNQPQHF
TGTGCCATCAGTGAGTCAGGGACAGACAATCAGCCCCAGCATTTT
>NA|NA|TRBV5-6|TRBJ1-2
CASEGVYGYTF
TGTGCCAGCGAGGGCGTCTATGGCTACACCTTC
>once|TRBD1|TRBV5-4|TRBJ2-3
CASSGTGPGVDTQYF
TGTGCCAGCAGCGGGACAGGGCCCGGGGTGGATACGCAGTATTTT
>NA|NA|TRBV13|TRBJ1-1
CASSLDWHPNTEAFF
TGTGCCAGCAGCTTAGATTGGCATCCGAACACTGAAGCTTTCTTT
>NA|NA|TRBV3-1/TRBV3-2|TRBJ1-3
CASSPTGDSGNTIYF
TGTGCCAGCAGCCCTACAGGTGACTCTGGAAACACCATATATTTT
>few|NA|TRBV11-2|TRBJ2-7
CASSLDAGASYEQYF
TGTGCCAGCAGCTTAGATGCAGGGGCTTCCTACGAGCAGTACTTC
>NA|NA|TRBV7-9|TRBJ2-1
CASSPSSGNEQFF
TGTGCCAGCAGCCCCTCAAGCGGCAATGAGCAGTTCTTC
>NA|TRBD1|TRBV3-1/TRBV3-2|TRBJ1-1
CASSQARDRVSSTEAFF
TGTGCCAGCAGCCAAGCCCGGGACAGGGTATCATCCACTGAAGCTTTCTTT
>NA|TRBD1|TRBV7-9|TRBJ1-5
CASSSDRASGQPQHF
TGTGCCAGCAGCTCGGACAGGGCGAGCGGTCAGCCCCAGCATTTT
>NA|NA|TRBV5-5|TRBJ2-1
CASSLAAGGNEQFF
TGTGCCAGCAGCTTGGCGGCGGGTGGCAATGAGCAGTTCTTC
>NA|NA|TRBV5-5|TRBJ2-1
CASSLGQRYYNEQFF
TGTGCCAGCAGCCTCGGACAGAGGTACTACAATGAGCAGTTCTTC
>NA|TRBD1|TRBV19|TRBJ2-5
CASSPTGWSETQYF
TGTGCCAGTAGTCCGACAGGGTGGTCGGAGACCCAGTACTTC
>few|TRBD1|TRBV5-6|TRBJ1-5
CASSQRTGWGNQPQHF
TGTGCCAGCAGCCAGAGGACAGGGTGGGGCAATCAGCCCCAGCATTTT
>NA|TRBD2|TRBV10-3|TRBJ2-1
CAIRESGGESNEQFF
TGTGCCATCAGGGAAAGCGGGGGGGAGTCCAATGAGCAGTTCTTC
>NA|TRBD1|TRBV6-5|TRBJ1-1
CASGRTGNTEAFF
TGTGCCAGCGGGCGGACAGGCAACACTGAAGCTTTCTTT
>once|TRBD2|TRBV5-6|TRBJ2-7
CASSYEPGLAGEQYF
TGTGCCAGCAGCTACGAACCGGGACTAGCGGGCGAGCAGTACTTC
>NA|NA|TRBV9|TRBJ1-1
CASSVQGGTEAFF
TGTGCCAGCAGCGTACAGGGTGGCACTGAAGCTTTCTTT
>few|NA|TRBV6-6|TRBJ1-2
CASSYFGAYGYTF
TGTGCCAGCAGTTATTTTGGGGCATATGGCTACACCTTC
>NA|TRBD1|TRBV30|TRBJ1-2
CAWRNKGGSGGYTF
TGTGCCTGGAGAAATAAAGGGGGCTCTGGGGGCTACACCTTC
>NA|NA|TRBV29-1|TRBJ1-3
CSAVSGNTIYF
TGCAGCGCCGTATCTGGAAACACCATATATTTT
>once|NA|TRBV29-1|TRBJ2-3
CSVGQGTDTQYF
TGCAGCGTTGGACAGGGCACAGATACGCAGTATTTT
>few|NA|TRBV2|TRBJ1-6
CASSEALRGSSYNSPLHF
TGTGCCAGCAGTGAAGCGCTTCGGGGGAGCTCCTATAATTCACCCCTCCACTTT
>NA|TRBD1|TRBV2|TRBJ1-2
CASSVTGVGYTF
TGTGCCAGCAGTGTAACAGGGGTTGGCTACACCTTC
>once|NA|TRBV29-1|TRBJ2-5
CSGAQSYQETQYF
TGCAGCGGGGCGCAGTCGTACCAAGAGACCCAGTACTTC
>NA|NA|TRBV14|TRBJ1-2
CASSQDTRAYGYTF
TGTGCCAGCAGCCAAGATACCAGGGCCTATGGCTACACCTTC
>NA|TRBD2|TRBV4-2|TRBJ2-3
CASSRLPPGGGTTDTQYF
TGTGCCAGCAGCCGCCTACCTCCCGGCGGGGGGACCACAGATACGCAGTATTTT
>NA|NA|TRBV19|TRBJ1-1
CASGGRQSNTEAFF
TGTGCCAGTGGAGGGAGACAAAGTAACACTGAAGCTTTTTTT
>NA|NA|TRBV12-3/TRBV12-4|TRBJ1-2
CASRQDGYTF
TGTGCCAGCAGACAGGACGGCTACACCTTC
>NA|NA|TRBV25-1|TRBJ1-5
CASSGGGGNQPQHF
TGTGCCAGCAGTGGGGGGGGCGGAAATCAGCCCCAGCATTTT
>NA|TRBD1|TRBV2|TRBJ2-7
CASTKGRTGIDEQYF
TGTGCCAGCACCAAAGGAAGGACAGGGATCGACGAGCAGTACTTC
>NA|NA|TRBV19|TRBJ1-1
CASKLREDTEAFF
TGTGCCAGTAAACTTCGGGAGGACACTGAAGCTTTCTTT
>NA|NA|TRBV29-1|TRBJ1-2
CSVGPDSHSYGYTF
TGCAGCGTTGGCCCGGACAGCCACTCCTATGGCTACACCTTC
>NA|NA|TRBV12-3/TRBV12-4|TRBJ2-4
CASRTSSDSLRNF
TGTGCCAGCAGGACATCCTCGGACTCCCTTCGGAACTTC
>NA|TRBD1|TRBV5-4|TRBJ2-7
CASSLGRTGGEYEQYF
TGTGCCAGCAGCTTGGGTCGGACAGGGGGCGAGTACGAGCAGTACTTC